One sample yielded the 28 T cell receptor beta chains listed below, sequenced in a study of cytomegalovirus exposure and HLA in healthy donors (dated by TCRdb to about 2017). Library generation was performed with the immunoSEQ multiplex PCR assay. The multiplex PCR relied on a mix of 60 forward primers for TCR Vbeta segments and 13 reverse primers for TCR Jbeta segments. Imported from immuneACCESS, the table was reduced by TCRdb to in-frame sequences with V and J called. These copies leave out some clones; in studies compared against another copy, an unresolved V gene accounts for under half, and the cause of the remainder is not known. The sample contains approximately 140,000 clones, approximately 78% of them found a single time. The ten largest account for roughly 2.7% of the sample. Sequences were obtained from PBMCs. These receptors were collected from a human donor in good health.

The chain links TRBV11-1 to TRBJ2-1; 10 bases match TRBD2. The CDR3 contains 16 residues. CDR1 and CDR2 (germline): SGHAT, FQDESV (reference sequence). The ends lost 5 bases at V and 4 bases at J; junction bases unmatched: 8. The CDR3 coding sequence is TGTGCCAGCAGCCGTTGGACTAGCGGATCTTACAATGAGCAGTTCTTC. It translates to CASSRWTSGSYNEQFF.

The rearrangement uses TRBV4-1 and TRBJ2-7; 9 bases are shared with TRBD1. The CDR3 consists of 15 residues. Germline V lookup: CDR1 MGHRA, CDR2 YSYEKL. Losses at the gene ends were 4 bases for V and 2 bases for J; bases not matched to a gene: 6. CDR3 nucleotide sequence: TGCGCCAGCAGCCCACCGGGACAGGGAGCCTACGAGCAGTACTTC. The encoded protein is CASSPPGQGAYEQYF.

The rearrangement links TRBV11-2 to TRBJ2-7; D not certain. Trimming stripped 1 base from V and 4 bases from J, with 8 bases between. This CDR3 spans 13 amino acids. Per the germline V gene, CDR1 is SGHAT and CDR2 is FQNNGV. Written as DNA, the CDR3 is TGTGCCAGCAGCTTAGTACGGAGTTACGAGCAGTACTTC. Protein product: CASSLVRSYEQYF.

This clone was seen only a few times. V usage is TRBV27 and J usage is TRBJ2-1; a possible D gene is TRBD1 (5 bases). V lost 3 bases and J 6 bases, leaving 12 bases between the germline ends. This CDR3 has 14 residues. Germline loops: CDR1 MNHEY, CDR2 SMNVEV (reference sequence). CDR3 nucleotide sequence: TGTGCCAGCAGTTTCTGGGGCGAATTCAATGAGCAGTTCTTC. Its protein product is CASSFWGEFNEQFF.

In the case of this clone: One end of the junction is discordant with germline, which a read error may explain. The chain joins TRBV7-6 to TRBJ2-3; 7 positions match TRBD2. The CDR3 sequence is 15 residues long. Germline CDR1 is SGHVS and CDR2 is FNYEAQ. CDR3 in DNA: TGTGCCAGCACCTTACTGGCGGGGGGCACAGATACGCAGTATTTT. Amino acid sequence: CASTLLAGGTDTQYF.

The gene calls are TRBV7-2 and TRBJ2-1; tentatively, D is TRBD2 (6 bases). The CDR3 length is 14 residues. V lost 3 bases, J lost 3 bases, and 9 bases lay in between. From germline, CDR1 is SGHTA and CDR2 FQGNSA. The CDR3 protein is CASSLRGYYNEQFF. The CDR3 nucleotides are TGTGCCAGCAGCTTGCGGGGATACTACAATGAGCAGTTCTTC.

The CDR3 sequence is CASSLGVLEVLNTEAFF. In nucleotides, the CDR3 is TGTGCCAGCAGCTTAGGGGTATTGGAGGTTTTGAACACTGAAGCTTTCTTT. V gene TRBV7-8 combines with J gene TRBJ1-1; the D is unclear. The germline gives CDR1 SGHVS, CDR2 FQNEAQ. The CDR3 spans 17 residues. V was shortened by 1 base and J by 0 bases, with 15 bases between the two germline ends.

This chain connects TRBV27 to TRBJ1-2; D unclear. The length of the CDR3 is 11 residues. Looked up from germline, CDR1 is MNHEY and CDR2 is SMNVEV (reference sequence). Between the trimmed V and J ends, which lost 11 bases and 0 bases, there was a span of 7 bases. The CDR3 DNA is TGTGCCGTCTTAACTAACTATGGCTACACCTTC. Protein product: CAVLTNYGYTF.

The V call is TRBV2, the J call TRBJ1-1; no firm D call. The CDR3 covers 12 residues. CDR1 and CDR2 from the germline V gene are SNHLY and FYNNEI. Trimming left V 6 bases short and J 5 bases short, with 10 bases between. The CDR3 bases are TGTGCCAGCAGGCAGTATATTACTGAAGCTTTCTTT. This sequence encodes CASRQYITEAFF.

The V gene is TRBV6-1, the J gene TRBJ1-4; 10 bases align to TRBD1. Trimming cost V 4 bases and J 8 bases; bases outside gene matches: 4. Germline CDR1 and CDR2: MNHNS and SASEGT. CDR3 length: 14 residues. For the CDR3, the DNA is TGTGCCAGCAGTGGACAGGGGGCGCGAGAAAAACTGTTTTTT. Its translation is CASSGQGAREKLFF.

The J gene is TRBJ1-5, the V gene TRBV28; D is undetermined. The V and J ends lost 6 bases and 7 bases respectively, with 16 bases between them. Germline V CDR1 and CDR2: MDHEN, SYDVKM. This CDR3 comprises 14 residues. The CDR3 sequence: CASRLTTAGQPQHF. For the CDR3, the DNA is TGTGCCAGCAGGCTGACTACCGCCGGGCAGCCCCAGCATTTT.

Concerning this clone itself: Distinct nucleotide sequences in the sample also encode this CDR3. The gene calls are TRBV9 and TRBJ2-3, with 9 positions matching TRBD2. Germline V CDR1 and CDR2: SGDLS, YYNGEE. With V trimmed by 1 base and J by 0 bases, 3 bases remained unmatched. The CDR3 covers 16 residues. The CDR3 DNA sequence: TGTGCCAGCAGCGTATTGCGGGGGGGAAGCACAGATACGCAGTATTTT. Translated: CASSVLRGGSTDTQYF.

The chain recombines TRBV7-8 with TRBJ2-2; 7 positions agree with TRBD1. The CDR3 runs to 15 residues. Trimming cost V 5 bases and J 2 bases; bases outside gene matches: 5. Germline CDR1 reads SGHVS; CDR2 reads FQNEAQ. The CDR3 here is CASSPTGPNTGELFF. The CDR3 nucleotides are TGTGCCAGCAGCCCGACAGGGCCAAACACCGGGGAGCTGTTTTTT.

The CDR3 here is CAIGGAQQRSTDTQYF. The CDR3, as DNA: TGTGCCATCGGGGGGGCCCAACAGCGTAGCACAGATACGCAGTATTTT. The gene calls are TRBV10-3 and TRBJ2-3; possible D gene TRBD2, 7 bases. The germline V gene encodes CDR1 ENHRY and CDR2 SYGVKD. The CDR3 consists of 16 residues. V lost 8 bases to trimming and J lost 0 bases, with 18 bases between them.

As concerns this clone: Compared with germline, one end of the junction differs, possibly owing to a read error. CDR3 in amino acids: CASSLGPGQQETQYF. DNA for the CDR3: TGTGCTAGCAGCCTAGGGCCGGGACAACAAGAGACCCAGTACTTC. The chain couples TRBV7-7 to TRBJ2-5, with D maybe TRBD1 (6 bases). Germline values: CDR1 SSHAT, CDR2 FNYEAQ (reference sequence). CDR3 size: 15 residues.

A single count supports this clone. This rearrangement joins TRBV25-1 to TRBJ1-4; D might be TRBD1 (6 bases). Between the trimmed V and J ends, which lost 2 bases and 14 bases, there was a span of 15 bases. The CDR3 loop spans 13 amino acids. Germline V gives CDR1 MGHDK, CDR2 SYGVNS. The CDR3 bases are TGTGCCAGCAGTGAACCCCCCCGGACAGCCCTGTTTTTT. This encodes CASSEPPRTALFF.

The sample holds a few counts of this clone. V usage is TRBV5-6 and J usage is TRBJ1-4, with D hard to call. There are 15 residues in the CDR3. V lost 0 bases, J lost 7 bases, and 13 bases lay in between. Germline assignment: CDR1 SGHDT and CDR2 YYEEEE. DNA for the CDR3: TGTGCCAGCAGCTTGGCGTCCCGGTATACTGAAAAACTGTTTTTT. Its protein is CASSLASRYTEKLFF. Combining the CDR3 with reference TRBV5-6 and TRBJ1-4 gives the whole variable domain DAGVTQSPTHLIKTRGQQVTLRCSPKSGHDTVSWYQQALGQGPQFIFQYYEEEERQRGNFPDRFSGHQFPNYSSELNVNALLLGDSALYLCASSLASRYTEKLFFGSGTQLSVL.

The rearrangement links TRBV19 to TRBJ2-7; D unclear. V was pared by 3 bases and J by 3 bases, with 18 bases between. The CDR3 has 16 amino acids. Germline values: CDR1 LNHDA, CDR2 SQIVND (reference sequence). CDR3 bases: TGTGCCAGTAGTATCGGCAGGTCCCCTTCGTTCTACGAGCAGTACTTC. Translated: CASSIGRSPSFYEQYF.

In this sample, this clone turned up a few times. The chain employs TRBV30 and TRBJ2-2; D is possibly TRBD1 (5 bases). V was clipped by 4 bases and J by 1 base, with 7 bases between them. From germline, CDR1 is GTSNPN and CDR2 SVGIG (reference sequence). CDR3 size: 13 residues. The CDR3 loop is CAWTQGNTGELFF. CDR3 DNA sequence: TGTGCCTGGACGCAGGGGAACACCGGGGAGCTGTTTTTT.

In nucleotides, the CDR3 is TGTGCCAGCAGTTACCGAGGGTCTGGCGCTGAAGCTTTCTTT. It is translated as CASSYRGSGAEAFF. J is TRBJ1-1 and V is TRBV6-5; no definite D call. V lost 2 bases and J lost 6, with 13 bases in between. The germline V gene encodes CDR1 MNHEY and CDR2 SVGAGI. The length of the CDR3 is 14 residues.

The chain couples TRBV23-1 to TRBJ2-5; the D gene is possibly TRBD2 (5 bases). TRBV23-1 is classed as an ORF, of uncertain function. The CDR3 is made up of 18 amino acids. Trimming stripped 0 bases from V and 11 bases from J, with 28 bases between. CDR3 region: CASSQSEESEKESVEQYF. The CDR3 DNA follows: TGCGCCAGCAGTCAATCGGAGGAGAGCGAGAAGGAGTCGGTAGAGCAGTACTTC.

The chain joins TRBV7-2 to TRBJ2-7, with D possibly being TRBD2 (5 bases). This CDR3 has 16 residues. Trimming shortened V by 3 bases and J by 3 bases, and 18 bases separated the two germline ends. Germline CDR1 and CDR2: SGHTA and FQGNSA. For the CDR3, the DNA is TGTGCCAGCAGCTTTCTTTTGGCGGGCGTTGACTACGAGCAGTACTTC. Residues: CASSFLLAGVDYEQYF.

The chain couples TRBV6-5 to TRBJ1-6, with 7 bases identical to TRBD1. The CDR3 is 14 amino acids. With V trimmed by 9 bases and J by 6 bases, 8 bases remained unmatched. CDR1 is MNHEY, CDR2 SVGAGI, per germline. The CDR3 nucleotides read TGTGCCAGTCAAAGGGGGCAGTCTAATTCACCCCTCCACTTT. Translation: CASQRGQSNSPLHF.

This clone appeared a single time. The CDR3 sequence: CASSFGTGVNYGYTF. The CDR3 nucleotides are TGTGCCAGCAGTTTCGGGACAGGGGTTAACTATGGCTACACCTTC. This sequence joins TRBV28 and TRBJ1-2; TRBD1 matches at 10 bases. Germline values: CDR1 MDHEN, CDR2 SYDVKM. Germline trimming cut 3 bases from V and 1 base from J; bases unmatched to any gene: 2. This CDR3 region has 15 residues.

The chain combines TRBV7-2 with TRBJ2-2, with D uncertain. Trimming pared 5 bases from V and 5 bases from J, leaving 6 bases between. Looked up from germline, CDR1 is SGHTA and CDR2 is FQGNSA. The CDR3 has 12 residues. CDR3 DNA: TGTGCCAGCAGCCCCTATACCGGGGAGCTGTTTTTT. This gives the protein CASSPYTGELFF.

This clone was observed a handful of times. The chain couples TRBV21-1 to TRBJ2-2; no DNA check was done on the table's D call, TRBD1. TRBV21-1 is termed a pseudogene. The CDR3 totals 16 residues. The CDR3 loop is CASSTCRDRDTGELFF. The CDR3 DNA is TGTGCCAGCAGCACCTGCCGGGACAGGGACACCGGGGAGCTGTTTTTT.

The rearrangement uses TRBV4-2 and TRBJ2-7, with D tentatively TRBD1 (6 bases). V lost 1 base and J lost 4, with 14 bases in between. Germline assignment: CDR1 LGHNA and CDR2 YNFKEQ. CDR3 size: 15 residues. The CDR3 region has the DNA TGTGCCAGCAGCCAAGGAGGGGAGAGGGGGTACGAGCAGTACTTC. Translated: CASSQGGERGYEQYF.

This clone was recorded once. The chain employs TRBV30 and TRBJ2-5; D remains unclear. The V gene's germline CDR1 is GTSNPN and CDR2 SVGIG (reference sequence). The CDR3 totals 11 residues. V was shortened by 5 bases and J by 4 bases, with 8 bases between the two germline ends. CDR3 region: CAWEIRETQYF. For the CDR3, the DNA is TGTGCCTGGGAGATAAGAGAGACCCAGTACTTC.